This TCR beta chain stems from a study of blood T cells in healthy people across ages. Findings of the study overall: Compared with aged donors, long-lived donors showed fewer expanded clones, suggesting selection.

Regarding this clonotype: Its specificity is unknown.

Sample-barcoded 5' priming and a J-beta primer mix drove a second PCR of about 6 to 12 cycles. A single record per CDR3 protein comes from TCRdb applying MiXCR to the 5' RACE reads. This sample has 650,000 to 700,000 distinct CDR3 sequences, with approximately 52% found just once. The source is a woman older than 75 in good health. Source material: blood.

CDR3 protein: CASSLAVDRGHQPQHF. CDR3 sequence (DNA): TGTGCCAGCAGCTTAGCCGTAGACAGGGGGCACCAGCCCCAGCATTTT. The chain recombines TRBV7-2 with TRBJ1-5; TRBD1 matches at 10 bases. After removal of 0 bases from V and 7 bases from J, the junction contained 6 bases not matched to a gene. CDR1 and CDR2 (germline): SGHTA, FQGNSA. The CDR3 consists of 16 residues.